This T cell receptor (beta chain) was identified in a study of spatial heterogeneity in lung cancer. About the study: Consistently, beta-chain sequences turned up in larger numbers than alpha-chain sequences did.

V was cut by 7 bases and J by 1 base, with 10 bases left in between. The CDR3 has 13 amino acids. Time point: sample taken at primary tumor resection. Unsorted whole RNA samples from tumor, nontumor lung or frozen PBMC were sequenced. Samples were obtained from about 72 donors, all untreated early-stage non-small cell lung cancer patients. TCRdb reprocessed the 5' RACE reads via MiXCR and lists one record per CDR3 protein. The data contain 15,000 or so distinct CDR3 sequences, 11% to 15% of them singletons. The sequences come from PBMCs, collected at surgery. This receptor was taken from a male donor with early-stage non-small cell lung cancer. The chain recombines TRBV23-1 with TRBJ1-1; D not certain. TRBV23-1 is an ORF, with its function uncertain. The CDR3 bases are TGCGCCAGCATCCCGGGAACGAACACTGAAGCTTTCTTT. Translated, it gives CASIPGTNTEAFF.